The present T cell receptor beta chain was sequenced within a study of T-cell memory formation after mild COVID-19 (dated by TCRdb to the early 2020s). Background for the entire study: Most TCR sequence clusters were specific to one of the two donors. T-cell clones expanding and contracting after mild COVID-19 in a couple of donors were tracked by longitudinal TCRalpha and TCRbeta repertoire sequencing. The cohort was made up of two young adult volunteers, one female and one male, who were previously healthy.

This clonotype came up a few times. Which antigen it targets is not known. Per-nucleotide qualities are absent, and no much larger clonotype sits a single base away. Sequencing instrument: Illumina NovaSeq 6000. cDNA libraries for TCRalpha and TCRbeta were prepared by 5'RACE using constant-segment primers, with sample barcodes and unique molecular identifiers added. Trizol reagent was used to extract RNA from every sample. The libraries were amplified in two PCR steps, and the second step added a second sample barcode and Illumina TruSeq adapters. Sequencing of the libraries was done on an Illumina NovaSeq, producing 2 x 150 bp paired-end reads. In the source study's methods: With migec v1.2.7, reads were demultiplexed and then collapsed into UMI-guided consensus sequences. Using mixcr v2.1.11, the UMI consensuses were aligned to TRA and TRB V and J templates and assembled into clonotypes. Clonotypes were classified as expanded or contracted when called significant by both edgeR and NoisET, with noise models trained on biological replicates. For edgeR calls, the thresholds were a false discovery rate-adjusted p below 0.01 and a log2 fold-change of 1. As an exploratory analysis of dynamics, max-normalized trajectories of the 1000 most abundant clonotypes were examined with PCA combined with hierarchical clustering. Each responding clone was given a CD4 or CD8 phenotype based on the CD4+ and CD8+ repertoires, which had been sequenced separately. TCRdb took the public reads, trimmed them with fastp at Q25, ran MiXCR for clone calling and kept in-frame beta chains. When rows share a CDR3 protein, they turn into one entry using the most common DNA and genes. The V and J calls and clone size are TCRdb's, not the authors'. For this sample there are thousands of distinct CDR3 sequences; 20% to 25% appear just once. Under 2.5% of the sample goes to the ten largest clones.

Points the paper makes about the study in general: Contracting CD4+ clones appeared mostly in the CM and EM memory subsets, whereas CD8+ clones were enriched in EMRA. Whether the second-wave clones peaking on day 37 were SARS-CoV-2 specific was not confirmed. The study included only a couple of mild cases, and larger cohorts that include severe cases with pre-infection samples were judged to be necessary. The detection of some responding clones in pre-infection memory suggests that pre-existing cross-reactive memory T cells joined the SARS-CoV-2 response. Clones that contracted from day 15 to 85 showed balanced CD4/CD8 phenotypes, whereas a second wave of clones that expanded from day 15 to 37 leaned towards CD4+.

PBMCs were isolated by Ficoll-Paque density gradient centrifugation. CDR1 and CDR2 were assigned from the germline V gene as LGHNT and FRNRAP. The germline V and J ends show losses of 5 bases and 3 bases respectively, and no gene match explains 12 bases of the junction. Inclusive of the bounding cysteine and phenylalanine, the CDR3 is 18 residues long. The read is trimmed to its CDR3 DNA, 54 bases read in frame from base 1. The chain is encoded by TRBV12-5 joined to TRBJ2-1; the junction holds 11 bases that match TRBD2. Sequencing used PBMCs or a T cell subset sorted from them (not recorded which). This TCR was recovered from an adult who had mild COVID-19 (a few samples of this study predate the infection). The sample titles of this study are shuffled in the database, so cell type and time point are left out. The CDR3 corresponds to CASGIDGTSGEYYNEQFF. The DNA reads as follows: TGTGCTAGTGGTATTGATGGGACTAGCGGAGAGTACTACAATGAGCAGTTCTTC.